Listed here are 21 T cell receptor beta chains from one sample, sequenced in a study of early T cells in non-severe SARS-CoV-2 infection (dated by TCRdb to about 2021). Library preparation employed 5' RACE. The reads were generated on a NextSeq 500. TCRdb reanalyzed the raw reads on its own, using fastp at Q25 for trimming and MiXCR for clone calling, and kept in-frame beta chains. For every CDR3 protein sequence, its rows merge into one entry that carries the most common genes and DNA. The sample table contains 25,000 to 35,000 distinct CDR3 sequences; only one count was recorded for under 7.5% of them. The ten largest clones add up to about 36% of the sample. The source material was whole blood. The origin of the receptors is an adult who was a healthcare worker with PCR-confirmed SARS-CoV-2 infection or an uninfected control (not recorded which).

This clonotype appeared many times. The chain joins TRBV6-5 to TRBJ2-1; 11 bases are shared with TRBD2. The CDR3 covers 17 residues. In germline, CDR1 is MNHEY, CDR2 SVGAGI. V gave up 5 bases and J gave up 8 bases; unmatched junction bases: 14. CDR3 DNA sequence: TGTGCCAGCAGTACCTCGTCACTAGCGGGAGATTTATATGAGCAGTTCTTC. Translating it yields CASSTSSLAGDLYEQFF.

This clonotype was observed many times. The chain links TRBV20-1 to TRBJ2-3; D possibly matches TRBD1 or TRBD2 (5 bases each). The germline V and J ends were trimmed by 5 bases and 1 base, with 19 bases remaining between them. From germline, CDR1 is DFQATT and CDR2 SNEGSKA (reference sequence). This CDR3 is built from 16 residues. The CDR3 coding sequence is TGCAGTGCTTACAACGACCTCCGGGACGGCACAGATACGCAGTATTTT. It is translated as CSAYNDLRDGTDTQYF.

This clonotype was recorded many times. This chain links TRBV6-5 with TRBJ2-7, with TRBD1 matching over 12 bases. CDR1 MNHEY and CDR2 SVGAGI come from the germline V gene. The CDR3 runs to 16 residues. V dropped 0 bases and J dropped 3; count of bases not matched to a gene: 3. CDR3 residues: CASSYSGTGGLYEQYF. CDR3 coding DNA: TGTGCCAGCAGTTACTCAGGGACAGGGGGCCTCTACGAGCAGTACTTC.

This clonotype was detected many times. The chain couples TRBV6-1 to TRBJ2-3; D might be TRBD2 (7 bases). V was clipped by 6 bases and J by 2 bases, with 18 bases between them. Germline-derived CDR1 and CDR2 are MNHNS and SASEGT. The CDR3 runs to 16 residues. The CDR3 nucleotides are TGTGCCAGCAGCCTAATAAGGGGGGGCGCCACAGATACGCAGTATTTT. Its protein is CASSLIRGGATDTQYF.

V and J are TRBV6-2 or TRBV6-3 and TRBJ2-7, with D perhaps TRBD1 (6 bases). The CDR3 consists of 14 residues. Per germline, CDR1 MNHEY and CDR2 SVGEGT. Trimming cost V 2 bases and J 3 bases, with 11 bases left between them. CDR3 amino acids: CASSYGGQRYEQYF. The CDR3 region has the DNA TGTGCCAGCAGTTACGGTGGACAGCGCTACGAGCAGTACTTC.

J is TRBJ1-1 and V is TRBV5-1; D unresolved. The germline V gene encodes CDR1 SGHRS and CDR2 YFSETQ. The CDR3 length is 15 residues. V was shortened by 0 bases and J by 0 bases, with 9 bases between the two germline ends. The DNA of the CDR3 is TGCGCCAGCAGCTTGGCTGTTCACATGAACACTGAAGCTTTCTTT. Residues: CASSLAVHMNTEAFF.

Only a few counts were recorded for this clonotype. Sequence at one end of the junction differs from germline and may be a read error. This chain uses TRBV7-9 with TRBJ1-1; D call uncertain. The CDR3 runs 13 residues. Germline values: CDR1 SEHNR, CDR2 FQNEAQ (reference sequence). The CDR3 loop is CASSFLAATEVFF. CDR3 DNA sequence: TGTGCCAGCAGCTTCCTGGCGGCCACTGAAGTTTTCTTT.

This clonotype was counted many times. The chain uses TRBV12-3 or TRBV12-4 and TRBJ2-4, with 7 bases that match TRBD1. The CDR3 is made up of 13 amino acids. V shed 5 bases, J shed 8 bases, and the junction held 6 bases outside the gene matches. CDR3 DNA: TGTGCCAGCAGTCCGACAGGGCGGGACATTCAGTACTTC. It is translated as CASSPTGRDIQYF.

This clonotype has a handful of counts. The J gene is TRBJ1-1, the V gene TRBV7-6; the D gene is possibly TRBD1 (5 bases). Germline loops: CDR1 SGHVS, CDR2 FNYEAQ. The CDR3 is 14 residues long. V shed 3 bases and J shed 4 bases, with 12 bases lying between them. The DNA for the CDR3 is TGTGCCAGCAGCTTGGGGGAAGGCAGCACTGAAGCTTTCTTT. Its translation: CASSLGEGSTEAFF. Complete variable domain (other parts from reference TRBV7-6 and TRBJ1-1): GAGVSQSPRYKVTKRGQDVALRCDPISGHVSLYWYRQALGQGPEFLTYFNYEAQQDKSGLPNDRFSAERPEGSISTLTIQRTEQRDSAMYRCASSLGEGSTEAFFGQGTRLTVV.

This clonotype was recorded at least ten times. The chain is built from TRBV19 and TRBJ2-5; tentatively, D is TRBD1 (7 bases). The CDR3 contains 15 residues. The V end was cut by 7 bases, the J end by 5 bases, with 20 bases between. Germline V gene lookup returns CDR1 LNHDA and CDR2 SQIVND (reference sequence). CDR3 in DNA: TGTGCCAGTACCCCAGGGGGGCTCGGTGGTGAGACCCAGTACTTC. Its translation: CASTPGGLGGETQYF.

This chain uses TRBV2 with TRBJ2-3, with D perhaps TRBD2 (6 bases). V was clipped by 11 bases and J by 5 bases, with 11 bases between them. This CDR3 has 11 residues. Germline values: CDR1 SNHLY, CDR2 FYNNEI. The CDR3 coding sequence is TGTGCCCGCGGCGGGAAAGATACGCAGTATTTT. Translated: CARGGKDTQYF.

This clonotype was recorded many times. V usage is TRBV6-6 and J usage is TRBJ1-1; D gene uncertain. Germline loops: CDR1 MNHNY, CDR2 SVGAGI (reference sequence). Trimming pared 8 bases from V and 3 bases from J, leaving 10 bases between. The CDR3 is 12 amino acids. CDR3 sequence: CASLLRDTEAFF. The CDR3 coding sequence is TGTGCCAGCCTTCTAAGGGACACTGAAGCTTTCTTT.

This clonotype was counted at least ten times. The chain couples TRBV5-5 to TRBJ1-2, with D possibly TRBD1 on 6 matching bases. Trimming stripped 4 bases from V and 8 bases from J, with 15 bases between. CDR1 SGHKS and CDR2 YYEKEE come from the germline V gene (reference sequence). This CDR3 has 13 amino acids. This CDR3 is CASSPALGAGYTF. CDR3 DNA: TGTGCCAGCAGCCCTGCTTTGGGGGCCGGCTACACCTTC.

In its sample, this clonotype was seen a few times. The chain links TRBV20-1 to TRBJ1-1; D gene unclear. Germline assignment: CDR1 DFQATT and CDR2 SNEGSKA (reference sequence). CDR3 length equals 12 residues. Trimming cost V 3 bases and J 1 base, with 6 bases left between them. DNA for the CDR3: TGCAGTGCTAGGTGGGGGAACACTGAAGCTTTCTTT. It is translated as CSARWGNTEAFF.

The chain uses TRBV24-1 and TRBJ2-7, with D hard to call. The CDR3 sequence is 12 residues long. Per germline, CDR1 KGHDR and CDR2 SFDVKD. V gave up 5 bases and J gave up 1 base, with 5 bases separating them. In DNA form, the CDR3 reads TGTGCCACCAGTGTCTGGTCCTACGAGCAGTACTTC. Translation: CATSVWSYEQYF.

This clonotype was seen only a few times. The CDR3 coding sequence is TGTGCCTGGAGTGTACGGGACAGGTATTCACCCCTCCACTTT. It encodes CAWSVRDRYSPLHF. V is TRBV30 and J is TRBJ1-6; the match to TRBD1 covers 8 bases. Germline CDR1 is GTSNPN and CDR2 is SVGIG (reference sequence). CDR3 length equals 14 residues. V trimming: 0 bases; J trimming: 8 bases; junction bases outside the gene matches: 3.

This clonotype was detected many times. This sequence joins TRBV7-2 and TRBJ1-6, with TRBD1 identical over 8 bases. V dropped 2 bases and J dropped 9; count of bases not matched to a gene: 9. This CDR3 spans 16 amino acids. Germline V gene data show CDR1 as SGHTA and CDR2 as FQGNSA. This CDR3 reads CASSLYPEDRVSPLHF. CDR3 nucleotides: TGTGCCAGCAGCTTATACCCTGAGGACAGGGTTTCACCCCTCCACTTT.

The chain employs TRBV12-3 or TRBV12-4 and TRBJ1-6; D gene ambiguous. CDR3 length: 13 residues. V lost 3 bases, J lost 14 bases, and 14 bases lay in between. The CDR3 reads CASSFLRSSALHF. CDR3 DNA sequence: TGTGCCAGCAGTTTTCTGCGCTCCTCGGCCCTCCACTTT.

The chain combines TRBV20-1 with TRBJ2-5; D may be TRBD1 (7 bases). The CDR3 has 13 amino acids. CDR1 and CDR2 (germline): DFQATT, SNEGSKA (reference sequence). The ends were cut back, 6 bases at V and 3 bases at J, with 14 bases in the middle. The CDR3 coding sequence is TGCAGTGCCGGTGGAGGGGGCGAAGAGACCCAGTACTTC. It yields the protein CSAGGGGEETQYF.

This clonotype was picked up many times. V gene TRBV10-3 combines with J gene TRBJ2-7; possible D gene TRBD2, 5 bases. This CDR3 spans 12 amino acids. The V gene's germline CDR1 is ENHRY and CDR2 SYGVKD. The V end was cut by 2 bases, the J end by 4 bases, with 6 bases between. This chain's CDR3 is CAISERGYEQYF. The CDR3 DNA sequence: TGTGCCATCAGTGAGCGGGGTTACGAGCAGTACTTC.

This clonotype appeared many times. The gene calls are TRBV12-3 or TRBV12-4 and TRBJ2-1; TRBD1 aligns across 9 bases. The ends lost 7 bases at V and 0 bases at J; junction bases unmatched: 10. The CDR3 is 17 residues long. The CDR3 spells CASKDEQGAYSYNEQFF. The CDR3 DNA follows: TGTGCCAGCAAAGATGAACAGGGGGCTTACTCCTACAATGAGCAGTTCTTC.